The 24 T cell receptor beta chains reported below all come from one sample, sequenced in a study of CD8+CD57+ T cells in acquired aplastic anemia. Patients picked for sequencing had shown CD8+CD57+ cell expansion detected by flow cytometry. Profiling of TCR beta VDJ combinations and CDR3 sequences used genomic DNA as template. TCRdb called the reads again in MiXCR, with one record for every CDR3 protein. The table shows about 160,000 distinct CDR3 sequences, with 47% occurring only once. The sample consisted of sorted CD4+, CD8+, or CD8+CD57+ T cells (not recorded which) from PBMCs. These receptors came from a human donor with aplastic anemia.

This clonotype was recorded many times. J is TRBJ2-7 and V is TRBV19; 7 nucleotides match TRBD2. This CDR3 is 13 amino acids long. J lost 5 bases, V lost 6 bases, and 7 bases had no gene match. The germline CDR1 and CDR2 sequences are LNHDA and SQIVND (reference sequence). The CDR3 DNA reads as TGTGCCAGTAGCGCGCGGGAGATCCACGAGCAGTACTTC. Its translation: CASSAREIHEQYF.

Here the CDR3 DNA reads TGTGCCAGTAGTGGACTGTCGGCGGTGAACACTGAAGCTTTCTTT. Translated, it gives CASSGLSAVNTEAFF. The J gene is TRBJ1-1, the V gene TRBV19, with D hard to call. Looked up from germline, CDR1 is LNHDA and CDR2 is SQIVND (reference sequence). This CDR3 has 15 amino acids. The V gene lost 5 bases and the J gene lost 0 bases, with 13 bases spanning the gap.

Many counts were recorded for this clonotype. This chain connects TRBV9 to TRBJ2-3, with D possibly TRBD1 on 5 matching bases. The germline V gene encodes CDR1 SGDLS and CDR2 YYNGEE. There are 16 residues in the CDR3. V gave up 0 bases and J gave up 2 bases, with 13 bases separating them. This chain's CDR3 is CASSVGKTDHTDTQYF. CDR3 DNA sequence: TGTGCCAGCAGCGTAGGTAAGACAGACCACACAGATACGCAGTATTTT.

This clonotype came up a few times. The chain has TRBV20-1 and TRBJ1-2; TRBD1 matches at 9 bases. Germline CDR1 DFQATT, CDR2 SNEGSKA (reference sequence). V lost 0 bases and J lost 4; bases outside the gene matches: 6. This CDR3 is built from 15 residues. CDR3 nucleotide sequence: TGCAGTGCTAGAGAAGAAGGACAGGGGATCTATGGCTACACCTTC. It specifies CSAREEGQGIYGYTF.

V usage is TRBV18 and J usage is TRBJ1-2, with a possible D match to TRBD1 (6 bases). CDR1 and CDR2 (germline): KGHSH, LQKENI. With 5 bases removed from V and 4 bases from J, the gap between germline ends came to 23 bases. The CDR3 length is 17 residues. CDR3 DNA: TGTGCCAGCTCATTTGACAGGTTAACGGGGAGCTTCTATGGCTACACCTTC. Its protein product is CASSFDRLTGSFYGYTF.

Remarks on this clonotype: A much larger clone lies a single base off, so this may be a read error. The CDR3 nucleotides are TGCGCCGGCAGTTATGGAGGAGCTAGCACAGATACGCAGTATTTT. Residues: CAGSYGGASTDTQYF. The chain joins TRBV5-1 to TRBJ2-3, with a possible D match to TRBD2 (5 bases). Germline CDR1 reads SGHRS; CDR2 reads YFSETQ. CDR3 size: 15 residues.

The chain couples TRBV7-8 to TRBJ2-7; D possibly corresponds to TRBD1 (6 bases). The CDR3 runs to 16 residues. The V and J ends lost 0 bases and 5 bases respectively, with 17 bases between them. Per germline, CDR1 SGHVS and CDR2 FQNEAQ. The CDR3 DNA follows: TGTGCCAGCAGCTTAGCGAGACCGGGACAAGGAAACGAGCAGTACTTC. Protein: CASSLARPGQGNEQYF.

CDR3 DNA sequence: TGTGCCAGCAGCTTAACAGGGGTAGACTATGGCTACACCTTC. Translation gives CASSLTGVDYGYTF. The chain joins TRBV7-3 to TRBJ1-2; D may be TRBD1 (5 bases). The germline V and J ends were trimmed by 0 bases and 3 bases, with 8 bases remaining between them. CDR1 and CDR2 (germline): SGHTA, FQGTGA. The length of the CDR3 is 14 residues.

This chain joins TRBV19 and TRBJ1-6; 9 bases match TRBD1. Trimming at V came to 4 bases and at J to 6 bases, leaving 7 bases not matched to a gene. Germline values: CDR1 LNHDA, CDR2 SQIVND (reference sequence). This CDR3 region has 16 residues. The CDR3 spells CASSNFEGQGNSPLHF. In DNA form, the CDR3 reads TGTGCCAGTAGTAATTTCGAGGGACAGGGTAATTCACCCCTCCACTTT.

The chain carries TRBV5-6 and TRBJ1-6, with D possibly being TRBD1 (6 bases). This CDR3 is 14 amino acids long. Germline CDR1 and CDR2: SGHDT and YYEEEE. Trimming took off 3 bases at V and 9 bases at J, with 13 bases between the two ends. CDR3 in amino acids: CASSSRTEASPLHF. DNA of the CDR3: TGTGCCAGCAGCTCGAGGACAGAGGCTTCACCCCTCCACTTT.

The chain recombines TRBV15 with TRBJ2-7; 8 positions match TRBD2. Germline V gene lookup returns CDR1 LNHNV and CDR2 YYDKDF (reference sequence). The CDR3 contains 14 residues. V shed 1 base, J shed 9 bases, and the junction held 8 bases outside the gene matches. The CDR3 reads CATSRGVAGSMQYF. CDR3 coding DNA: TGTGCCACCAGCAGAGGGGTAGCGGGGAGTATGCAGTACTTC.

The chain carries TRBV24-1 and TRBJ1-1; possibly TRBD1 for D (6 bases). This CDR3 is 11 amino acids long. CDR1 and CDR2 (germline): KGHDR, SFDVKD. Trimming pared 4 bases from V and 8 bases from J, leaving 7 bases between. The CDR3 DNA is TGTGCCACCAGTGAGGGGGGCGAAGCTTTCTTT. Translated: CATSEGGEAFF.

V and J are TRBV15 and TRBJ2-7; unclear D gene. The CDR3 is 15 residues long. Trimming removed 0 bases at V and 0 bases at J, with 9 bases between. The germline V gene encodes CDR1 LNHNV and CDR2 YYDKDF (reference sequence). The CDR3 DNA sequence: TGTGCCACCAGCAGAGATGTAGGCAACTCCTACGAGCAGTACTTC. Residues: CATSRDVGNSYEQYF.

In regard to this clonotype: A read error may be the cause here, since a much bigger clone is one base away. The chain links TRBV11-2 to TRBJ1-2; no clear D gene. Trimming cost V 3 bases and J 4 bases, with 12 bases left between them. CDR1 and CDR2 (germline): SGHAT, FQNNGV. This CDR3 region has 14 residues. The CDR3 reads CASSLNFDIYGYTF. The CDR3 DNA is TGTGCCAGCAGCTTGAACTTTGACATCTATGGCTACACCTTC. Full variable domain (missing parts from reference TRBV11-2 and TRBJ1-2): EAGVAQSPRYKIIEKRQSVAFWCNPISGHATLYWYQQILGQGPKLLIQFQNNGVVDDSQLPKDRFSAERLKGVDSTLKIQPAKLEDSAVYLCASSLNFDIYGYTFGSGTRLTVV.

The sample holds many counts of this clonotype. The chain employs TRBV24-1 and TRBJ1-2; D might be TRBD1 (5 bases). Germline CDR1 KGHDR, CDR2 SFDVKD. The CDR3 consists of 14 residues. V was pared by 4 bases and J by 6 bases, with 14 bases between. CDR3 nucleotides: TGTGCCACCAGTGACTCGGGGGGGATACATGGCTACACCTTC. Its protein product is CATSDSGGIHGYTF.

CDR3 sequence: CASSEGTSGRNIQYF. In nucleotides, the CDR3 is TGTGCCAGCAGTGAAGGGACTAGCGGGAGAAACATTCAGTACTTC. The chain employs TRBV25-1 and TRBJ2-4; 14 bases align to TRBD2. Germline lookup yields CDR1 MGHDK and CDR2 SYGVNS. The CDR3 spans 15 residues. With V trimmed by 2 bases and J by 6 bases, 0 bases remained unmatched.

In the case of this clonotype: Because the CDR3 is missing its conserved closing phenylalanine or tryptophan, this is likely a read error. The CDR3 coding sequence is TGTGCCAGCAGCCTAAAGCCGGGACAGGGTTACTACGAGCAGTTCTCC. Its translation is CASSLKPGQGYYEQFS. The gene calls are TRBV11-2 and TRBJ2-1, with 9 bases identical to TRBD1. CDR1 and CDR2 from the germline V gene are SGHAT and FQNNGV. The ends lost 5 bases at V and 10 bases at J; junction bases unmatched: 15. The CDR3 contains 16 residues.

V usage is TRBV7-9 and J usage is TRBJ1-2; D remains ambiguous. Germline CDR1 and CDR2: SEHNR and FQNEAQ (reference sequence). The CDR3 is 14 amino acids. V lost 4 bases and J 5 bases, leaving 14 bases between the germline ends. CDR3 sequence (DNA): TGTGCCAGCAGCTCAAGCTCCACAGAGTATGGCTACACCTTC. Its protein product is CASSSSSTEYGYTF.

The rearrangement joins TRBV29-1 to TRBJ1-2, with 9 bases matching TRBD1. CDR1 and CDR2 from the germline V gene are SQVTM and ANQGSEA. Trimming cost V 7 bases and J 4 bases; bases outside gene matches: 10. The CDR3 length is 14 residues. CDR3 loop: CSAVPGQGSYGYTF. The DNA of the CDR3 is TGCAGCGCGGTACCGGGACAGGGAAGCTATGGCTACACCTTC.

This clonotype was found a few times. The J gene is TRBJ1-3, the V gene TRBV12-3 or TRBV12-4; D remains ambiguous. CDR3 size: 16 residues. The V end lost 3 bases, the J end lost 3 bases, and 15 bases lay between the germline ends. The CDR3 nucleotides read TGTGCCAGCAGTTTGTATGAGGGCGCAGGTGGAAACACCATATATTTT. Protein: CASSLYEGAGGNTIYF.

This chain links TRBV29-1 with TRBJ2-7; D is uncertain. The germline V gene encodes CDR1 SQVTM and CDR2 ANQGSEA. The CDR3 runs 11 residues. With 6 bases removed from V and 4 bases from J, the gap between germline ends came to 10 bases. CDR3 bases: TGCAGCGTACATGACCTATACGAGCAGTACTTC. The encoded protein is CSVHDLYEQYF.

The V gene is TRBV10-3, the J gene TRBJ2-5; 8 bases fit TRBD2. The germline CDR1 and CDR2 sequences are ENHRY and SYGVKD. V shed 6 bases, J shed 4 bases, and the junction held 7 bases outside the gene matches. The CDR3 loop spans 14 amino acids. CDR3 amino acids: CAISVAGRRETQYF. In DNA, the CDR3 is TGTGCCATCAGCGTAGCGGGGAGGCGAGAGACCCAGTACTTC.

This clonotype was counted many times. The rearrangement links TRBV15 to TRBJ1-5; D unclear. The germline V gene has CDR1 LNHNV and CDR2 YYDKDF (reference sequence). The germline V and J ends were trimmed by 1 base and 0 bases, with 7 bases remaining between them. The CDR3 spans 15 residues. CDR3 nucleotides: TGTGCCACCAGCAGAGGGCCCTATAGCAATCAGCCCCAGCATTTT. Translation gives CATSRGPYSNQPQHF.

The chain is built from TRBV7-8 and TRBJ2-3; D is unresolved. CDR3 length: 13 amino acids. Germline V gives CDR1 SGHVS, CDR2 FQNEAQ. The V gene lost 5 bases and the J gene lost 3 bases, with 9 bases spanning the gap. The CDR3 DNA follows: TGTGCCAGCAGCCCCTCCAGGACAGATACGCAGTATTTT. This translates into CASSPSRTDTQYF.